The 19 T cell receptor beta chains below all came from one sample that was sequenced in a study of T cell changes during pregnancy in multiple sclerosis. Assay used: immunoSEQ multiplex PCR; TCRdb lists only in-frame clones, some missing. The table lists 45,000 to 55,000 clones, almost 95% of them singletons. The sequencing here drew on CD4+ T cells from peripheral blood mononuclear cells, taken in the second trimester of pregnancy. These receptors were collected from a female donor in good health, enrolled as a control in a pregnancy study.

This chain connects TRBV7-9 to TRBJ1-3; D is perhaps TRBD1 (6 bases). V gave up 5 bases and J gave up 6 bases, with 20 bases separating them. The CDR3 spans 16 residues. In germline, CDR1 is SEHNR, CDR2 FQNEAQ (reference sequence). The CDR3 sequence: CASSLLIWGGSNTIYF. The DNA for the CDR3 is TGTGCCAGCAGCCTCCTCATCTGGGGGGGCTCAAACACCATATATTTT.

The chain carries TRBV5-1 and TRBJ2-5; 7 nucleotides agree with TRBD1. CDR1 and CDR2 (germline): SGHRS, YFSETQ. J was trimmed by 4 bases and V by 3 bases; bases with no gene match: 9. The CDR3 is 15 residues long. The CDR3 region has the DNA TGCGCCAGCAGCTCAAACAGGGGCGCGGGAGAGACCCAGTACTTC. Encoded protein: CASSSNRGAGETQYF.

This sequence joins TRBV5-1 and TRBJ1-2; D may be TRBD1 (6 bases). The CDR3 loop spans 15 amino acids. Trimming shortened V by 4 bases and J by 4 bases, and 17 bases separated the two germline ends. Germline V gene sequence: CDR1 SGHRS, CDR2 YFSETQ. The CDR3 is CASSISGDASYGYTF. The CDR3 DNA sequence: TGCGCCAGCAGCATTTCAGGGGACGCGAGCTATGGCTACACCTTC.

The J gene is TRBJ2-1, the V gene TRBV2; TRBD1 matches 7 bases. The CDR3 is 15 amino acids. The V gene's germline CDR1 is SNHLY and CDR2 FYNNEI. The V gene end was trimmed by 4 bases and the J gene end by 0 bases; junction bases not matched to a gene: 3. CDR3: CASSGQGSSYNEQFF. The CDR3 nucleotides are TGTGCCAGCAGTGGACAGGGCAGCTCCTACAATGAGCAGTTCTTC.

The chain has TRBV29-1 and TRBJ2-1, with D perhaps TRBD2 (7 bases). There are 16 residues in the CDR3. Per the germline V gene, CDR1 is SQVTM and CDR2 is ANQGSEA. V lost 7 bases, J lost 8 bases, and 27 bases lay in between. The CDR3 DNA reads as TGCAGCGGGGGGGGGCGGGTATATCTGTCCTCCGATGAGCAGTTCTTC. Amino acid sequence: CSGGGRVYLSSDEQFF.

CDR3 bases: TGCAGTGCCAGACTAGTTAACGAGCAGTACTTC. Amino acids: CSARLVNEQYF. The chain is built from TRBV20-1 and TRBJ2-7; perhaps TRBD2 as D (6 bases). Germline CDR1 DFQATT, CDR2 SNEGSKA (reference sequence). The CDR3 has 11 residues. V lost 6 bases and J 5 bases, leaving 11 bases between the germline ends.

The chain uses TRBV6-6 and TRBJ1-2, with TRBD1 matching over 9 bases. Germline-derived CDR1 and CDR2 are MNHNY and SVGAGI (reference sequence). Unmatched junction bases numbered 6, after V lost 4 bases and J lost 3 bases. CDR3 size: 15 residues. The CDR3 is CASSWGQGRDYGYTF. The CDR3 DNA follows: TGTGCCAGCAGTTGGGGACAGGGACGGGACTATGGCTACACCTTC.

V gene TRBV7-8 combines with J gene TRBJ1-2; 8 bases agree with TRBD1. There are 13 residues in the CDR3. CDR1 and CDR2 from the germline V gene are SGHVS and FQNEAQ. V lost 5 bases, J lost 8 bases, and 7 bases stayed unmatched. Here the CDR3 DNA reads TGTGCCAGCAGCCCGAGACAGGGGAAAGGCTACACCTTC. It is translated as CASSPRQGKGYTF.

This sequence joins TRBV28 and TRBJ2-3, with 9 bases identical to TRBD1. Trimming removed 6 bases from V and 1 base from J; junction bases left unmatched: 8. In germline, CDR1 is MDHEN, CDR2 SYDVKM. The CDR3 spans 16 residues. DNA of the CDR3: TGTGCCAGCAGCTGGACCCGGACAGGGGGCACAGATACGCAGTATTTT. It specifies CASSWTRTGGTDTQYF.

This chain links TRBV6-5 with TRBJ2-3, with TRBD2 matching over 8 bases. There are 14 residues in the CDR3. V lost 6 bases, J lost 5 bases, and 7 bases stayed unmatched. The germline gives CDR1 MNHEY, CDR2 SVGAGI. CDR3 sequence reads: CASSRAGDGDTQYF. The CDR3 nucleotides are TGTGCCAGCAGCCGAGCGGGAGATGGAGATACGCAGTATTTT.

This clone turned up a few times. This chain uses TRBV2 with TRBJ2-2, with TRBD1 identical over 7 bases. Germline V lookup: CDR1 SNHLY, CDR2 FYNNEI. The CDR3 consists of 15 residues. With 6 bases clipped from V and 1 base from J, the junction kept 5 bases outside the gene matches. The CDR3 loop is CASRTRTGNTGELFF. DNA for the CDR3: TGTGCCAGCAGAACCCGGACAGGGAACACCGGGGAGCTGTTTTTT.

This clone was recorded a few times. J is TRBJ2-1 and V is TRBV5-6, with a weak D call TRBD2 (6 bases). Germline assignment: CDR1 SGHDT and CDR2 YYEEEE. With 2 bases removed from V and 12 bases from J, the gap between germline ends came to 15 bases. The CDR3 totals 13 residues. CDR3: CASSFLAEAGQFF. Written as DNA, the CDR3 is TGTGCCAGCAGCTTCTTAGCGGAGGCTGGGCAGTTCTTC.

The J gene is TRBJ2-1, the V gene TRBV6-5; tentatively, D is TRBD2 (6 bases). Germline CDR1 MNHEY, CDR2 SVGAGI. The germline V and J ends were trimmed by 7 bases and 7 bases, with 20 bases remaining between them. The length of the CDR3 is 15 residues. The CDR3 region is CASKISGSGVNEQFF. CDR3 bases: TGTGCCAGCAAAATCTCGGGCTCGGGAGTTAATGAGCAGTTCTTC.

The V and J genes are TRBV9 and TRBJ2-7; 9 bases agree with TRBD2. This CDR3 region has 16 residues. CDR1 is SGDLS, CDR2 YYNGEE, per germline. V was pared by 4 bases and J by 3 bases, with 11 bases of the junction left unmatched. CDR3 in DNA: TGTGCCAGCAGCTCCCAAGTAGCGGGAGCGCGCTACGAGCAGTACTTC. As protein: CASSSQVAGARYEQYF.

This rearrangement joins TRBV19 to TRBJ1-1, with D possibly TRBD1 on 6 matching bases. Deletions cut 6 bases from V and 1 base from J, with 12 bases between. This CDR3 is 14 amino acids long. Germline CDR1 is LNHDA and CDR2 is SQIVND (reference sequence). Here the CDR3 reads CASSPGQRNTEAFF. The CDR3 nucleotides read TGTGCCAGTAGCCCCGGACAGAGGAACACTGAAGCTTTCTTT.

This chain's CDR3 is CASSSGGGQETQYF. CDR3 bases: TGTGCCAGCAGCTCAGGGGGAGGCCAAGAGACCCAGTACTTC. The rearrangement uses TRBV6-1 and TRBJ2-5; possibly TRBD1 for D (7 bases). V lost 6 bases to trimming and J lost 1 base, with 12 bases between them. This CDR3 comprises 14 residues. CDR1 and CDR2 from the germline V gene are MNHNS and SASEGT.

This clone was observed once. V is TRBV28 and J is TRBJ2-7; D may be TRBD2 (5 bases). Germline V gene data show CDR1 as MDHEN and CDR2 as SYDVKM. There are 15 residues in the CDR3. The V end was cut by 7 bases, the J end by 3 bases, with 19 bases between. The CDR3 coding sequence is TGTGCCAGCAACCTCGGTTCGAGCGGCAACTACGAGCAGTACTTC. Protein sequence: CASNLGSSGNYEQYF. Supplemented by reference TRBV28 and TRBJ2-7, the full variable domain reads DVKVTQSSRYLVKRTGEKVFLECVQDMDHENMFWYRQDPGLGLRLIYFSYDVKMKEKGDIPEGYSVSREKKERFSLILESASTNQTSMYLCASNLGSSGNYEQYFGPGTRLTVT.

The CDR3 loop is CASTGWSDSNQPQHF. The CDR3 DNA follows: TGCGCCAGCACCGGGTGGTCAGATAGCAATCAGCCCCAGCATTTT. V is TRBV10-2 and J is TRBJ1-5; D remains unclear. V was clipped by 7 bases and J by 0 bases, with 13 bases between them. CDR1 and CDR2 (germline): WSHSY, SAAADI. There are 15 residues in the CDR3.

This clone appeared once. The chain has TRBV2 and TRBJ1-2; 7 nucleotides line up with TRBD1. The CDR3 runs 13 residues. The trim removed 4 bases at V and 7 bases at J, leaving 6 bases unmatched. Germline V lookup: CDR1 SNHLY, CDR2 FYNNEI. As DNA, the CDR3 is TGTGCCAGCAGTGGAGACAGGGTGGGTGGCTACACCTTC. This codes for CASSGDRVGGYTF.